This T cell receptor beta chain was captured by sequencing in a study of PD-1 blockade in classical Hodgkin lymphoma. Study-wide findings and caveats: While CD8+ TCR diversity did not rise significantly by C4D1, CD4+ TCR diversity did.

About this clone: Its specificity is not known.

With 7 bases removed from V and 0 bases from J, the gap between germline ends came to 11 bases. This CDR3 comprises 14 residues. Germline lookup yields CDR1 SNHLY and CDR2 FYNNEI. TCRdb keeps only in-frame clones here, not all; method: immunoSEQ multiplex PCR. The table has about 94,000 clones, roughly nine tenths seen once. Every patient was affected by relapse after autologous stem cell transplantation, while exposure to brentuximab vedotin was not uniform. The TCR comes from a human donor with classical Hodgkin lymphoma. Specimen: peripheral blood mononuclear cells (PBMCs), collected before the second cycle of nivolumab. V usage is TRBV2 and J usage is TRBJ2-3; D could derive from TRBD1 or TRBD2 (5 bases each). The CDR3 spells CASTTGHSTDTQYF. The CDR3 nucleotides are TGTGCCAGCACTACGGGGCATAGCACAGATACGCAGTATTTT.